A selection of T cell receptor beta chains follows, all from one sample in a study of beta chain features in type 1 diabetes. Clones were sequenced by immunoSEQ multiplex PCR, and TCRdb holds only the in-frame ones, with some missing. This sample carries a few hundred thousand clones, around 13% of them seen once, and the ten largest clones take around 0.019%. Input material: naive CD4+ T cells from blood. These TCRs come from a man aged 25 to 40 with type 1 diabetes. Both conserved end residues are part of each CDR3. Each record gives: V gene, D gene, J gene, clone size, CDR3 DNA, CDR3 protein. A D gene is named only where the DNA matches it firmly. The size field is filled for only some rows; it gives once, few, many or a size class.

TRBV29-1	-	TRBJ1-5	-	TGCAGCGTTGTTGAGCAGGGGCATAGCAATCAGCCCCAGCATTTT	CSVVEQGHSNQPQHF
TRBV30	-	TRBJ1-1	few	TGTGCCTGGAGTGACCTCAGACAGAACACTGAAGCTTTCTTT	CAWSDLRQNTEAFF
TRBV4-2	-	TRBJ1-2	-	TGTGCCAGCAGCCAAGATCAGGGATTGGGTGGCTACACCTTC	CASSQDQGLGGYTF
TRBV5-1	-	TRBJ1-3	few	TGCGCCAGCAGGTCGAGCTCTGGAAACACCATATATTTT	CASRSSSGNTIYF
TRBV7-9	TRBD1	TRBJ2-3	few	TGTGCCAGCAGCCCCCGCTTGACAGGGGCAGCAGATACGCAGTATTTT	CASSPRLTGAADTQYF
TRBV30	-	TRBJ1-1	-	TGTGCCTGGAAGACAAAGCACACTGAAGCTTTCTTT	CAWKTKHTEAFF
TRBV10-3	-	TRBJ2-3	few	TGTGCCACACTAGCCGGAGCCACAGATACGCAGTATTTT	CATLAGATDTQYF
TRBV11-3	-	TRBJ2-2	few	TGTGCCAGCAGCCCTACCGACAGGTCGAACACCGGGGAGCTGTTTTTT	CASSPTDRSNTGELFF
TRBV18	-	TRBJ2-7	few	TGTGCCAGCTCACCCGTCCACAGGGAAACCTACGAGCAGTACTTC	CASSPVHRETYEQYF
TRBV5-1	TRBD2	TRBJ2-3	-	TGCGCCAGCAGCGCCCTAGCGGGAGGGCCCTCAGATACGCAGTATTTT	CASSALAGGPSDTQYF
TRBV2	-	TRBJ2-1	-	TGTGCCAGCAGCCCTCCCCCAGATGACTACAATGAGCAGTTCTTC	CASSPPPDDYNEQFF
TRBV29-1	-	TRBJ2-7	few	TGCAGCGTTGTGGGAGGATCCTACGAGCAGTACTTC	CSVVGGSYEQYF
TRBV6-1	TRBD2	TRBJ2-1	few	TGTGCCAGCAGTCGGGGGACTAACGTCAATGAGCAGTTCTTC	CASSRGTNVNEQFF
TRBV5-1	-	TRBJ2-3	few	TGCGCCAGCAGCTTGGCATCCACAGATACGCAGTATTTT	CASSLASTDTQYF
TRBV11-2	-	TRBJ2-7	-	TGTGCCAGCAGCCCCCCCGCAGGTTCCTACGAGCAGTACTTC	CASSPPAGSYEQYF
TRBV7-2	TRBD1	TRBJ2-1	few	TGTGCCAGCAGCTCCCAGGACAGGTTGTACAATGAGCAGTTCTTC	CASSSQDRLYNEQFF
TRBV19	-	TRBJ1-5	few	TGTGCCAGTGGGTTCCCAGGGGACAATCAGCCCCAGCATTTT	CASGFPGDNQPQHF
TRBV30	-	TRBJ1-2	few	TGTGCCTGGAGTTCCGGAGCTAACTATGGCTACACCTTC	CAWSSGANYGYTF
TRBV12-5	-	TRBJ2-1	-	TGTGCTAGTGGTTTGGTACAAGAGGATGAGCAGTTCTTC	CASGLVQEDEQFF
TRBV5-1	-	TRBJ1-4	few	TGCGCCAGCGCAGGGGAGAAAACTAATGAAAAACTGTTTTTT	CASAGEKTNEKLFF
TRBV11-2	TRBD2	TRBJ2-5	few	TGTGCCAGCAGCTTAGGAGGACTAGCTGCTCAAGAGACCCAGTACTTC	CASSLGGLAAQETQYF
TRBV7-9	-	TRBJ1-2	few	TGTGCCAGCAGCTCGGGAGGGATCAGAGCTAACTATGGCTACACCTTC	CASSSGGIRANYGYTF
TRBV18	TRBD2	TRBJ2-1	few	TGTGCCAGCTCACCAATTAGCGGGAGCTCCTACAATGAGCAGTTCTTC	CASSPISGSSYNEQFF
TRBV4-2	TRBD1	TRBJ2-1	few	TGTGCCAGCAGCAACAGACAGGGTTACAATGAGCAGTTCTTC	CASSNRQGYNEQFF
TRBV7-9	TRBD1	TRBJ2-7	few	TGTGCCAGCAGCTTAGAGTACAGGGGGTACGAGCAGTACTTC	CASSLEYRGYEQYF
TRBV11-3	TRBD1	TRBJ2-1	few	TGTGCCAGCAGCGGCCCCGAGGGGGACAGCCGTTACAATGAGCAGTTCTTC	CASSGPEGDSRYNEQFF
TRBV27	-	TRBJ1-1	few	TGTGCCAGCAGTTCGTGGGTAAGGGGTGAAGCTTTCTTT	CASSSWVRGEAFF
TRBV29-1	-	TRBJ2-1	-	TGCAGCGCCCGACCCGGGAACCCCGCGGAGCAGTTCTTC	CSARPGNPAEQFF
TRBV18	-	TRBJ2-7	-	TGTGCCAGCTCACTACAGGACGTTAGCTCCTACGAGCAGTACTTC	CASSLQDVSSYEQYF
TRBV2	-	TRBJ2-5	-	TGTGCCAGCAGTGGGAGCACACAAGAGACCCAGTACTTC	CASSGSTQETQYF
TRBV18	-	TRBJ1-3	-	TGTGCCAGCTCACCACCGGGAGAGGGAAACACCATATATTTT	CASSPPGEGNTIYF
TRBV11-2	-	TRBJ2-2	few	TGTGCCAGCAGCTTAGAAGGCAGGGCAGTCACCGGGGAGCTGTTTTTT	CASSLEGRAVTGELFF
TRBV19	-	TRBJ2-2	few	TGTGCCAGTAGTATCGCAGGCACCGGGGAGCTGTTTTTT	CASSIAGTGELFF
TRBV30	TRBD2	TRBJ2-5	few	TGTGCCTGGAGCGGACTAGGTCAAGAGACCCAGTACTTC	CAWSGLGQETQYF
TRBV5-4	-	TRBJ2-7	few	TGTGCCAGCAGCTTAGAAACTAATTCGGTCGAGCAGTACTTC	CASSLETNSVEQYF
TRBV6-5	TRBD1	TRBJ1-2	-	TGTGCCAGCAGTTACTCGACAGGGGGTGGCTACACCTTC	CASSYSTGGGYTF
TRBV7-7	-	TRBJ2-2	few	TGTGCCAGCAGCTTGAATGGCGGCACCGGGGAGCTGTTTTTT	CASSLNGGTGELFF